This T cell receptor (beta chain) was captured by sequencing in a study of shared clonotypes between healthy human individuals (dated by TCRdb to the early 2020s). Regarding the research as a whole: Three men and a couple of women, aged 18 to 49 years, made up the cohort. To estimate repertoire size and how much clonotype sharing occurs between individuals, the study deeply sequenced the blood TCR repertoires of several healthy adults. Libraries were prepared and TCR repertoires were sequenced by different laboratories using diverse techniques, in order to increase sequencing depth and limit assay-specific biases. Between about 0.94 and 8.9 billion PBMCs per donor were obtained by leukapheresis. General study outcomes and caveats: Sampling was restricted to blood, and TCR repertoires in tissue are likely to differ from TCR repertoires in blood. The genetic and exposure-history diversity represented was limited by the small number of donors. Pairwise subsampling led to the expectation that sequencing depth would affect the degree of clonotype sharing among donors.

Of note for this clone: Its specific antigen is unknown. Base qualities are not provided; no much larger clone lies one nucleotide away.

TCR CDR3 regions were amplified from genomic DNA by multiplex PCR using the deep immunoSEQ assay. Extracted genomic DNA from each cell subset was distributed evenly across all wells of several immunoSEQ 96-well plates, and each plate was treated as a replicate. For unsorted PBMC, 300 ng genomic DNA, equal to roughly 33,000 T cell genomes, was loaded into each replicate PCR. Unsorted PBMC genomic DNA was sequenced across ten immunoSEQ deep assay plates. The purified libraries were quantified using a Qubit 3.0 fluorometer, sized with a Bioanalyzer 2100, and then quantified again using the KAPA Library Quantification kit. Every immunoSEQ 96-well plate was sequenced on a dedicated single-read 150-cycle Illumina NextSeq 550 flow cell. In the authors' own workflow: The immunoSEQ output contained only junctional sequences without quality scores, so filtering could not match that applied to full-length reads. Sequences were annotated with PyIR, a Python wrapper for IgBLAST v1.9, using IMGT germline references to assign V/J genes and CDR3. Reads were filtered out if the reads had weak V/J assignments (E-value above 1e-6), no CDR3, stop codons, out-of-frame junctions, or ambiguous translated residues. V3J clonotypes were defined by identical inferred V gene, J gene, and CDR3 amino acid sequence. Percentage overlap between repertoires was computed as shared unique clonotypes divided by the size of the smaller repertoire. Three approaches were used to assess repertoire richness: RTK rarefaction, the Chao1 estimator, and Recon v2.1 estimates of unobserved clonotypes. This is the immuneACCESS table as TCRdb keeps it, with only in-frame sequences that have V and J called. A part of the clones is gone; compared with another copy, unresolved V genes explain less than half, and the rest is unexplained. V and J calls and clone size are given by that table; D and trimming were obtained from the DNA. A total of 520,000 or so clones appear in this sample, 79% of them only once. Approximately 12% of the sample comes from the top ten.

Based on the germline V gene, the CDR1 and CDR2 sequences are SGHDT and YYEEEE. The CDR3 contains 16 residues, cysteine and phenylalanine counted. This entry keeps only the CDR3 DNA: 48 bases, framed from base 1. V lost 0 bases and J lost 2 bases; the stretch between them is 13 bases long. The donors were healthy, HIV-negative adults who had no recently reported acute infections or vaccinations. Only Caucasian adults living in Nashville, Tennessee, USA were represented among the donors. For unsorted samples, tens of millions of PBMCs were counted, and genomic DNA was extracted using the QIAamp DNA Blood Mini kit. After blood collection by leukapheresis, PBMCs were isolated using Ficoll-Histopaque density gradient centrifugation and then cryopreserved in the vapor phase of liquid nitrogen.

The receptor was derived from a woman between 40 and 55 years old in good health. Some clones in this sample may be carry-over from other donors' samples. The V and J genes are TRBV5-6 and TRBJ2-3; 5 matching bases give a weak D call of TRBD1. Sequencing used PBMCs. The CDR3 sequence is CASSLGIGVYTDTQYF. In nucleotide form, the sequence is TGTGCCAGCAGCTTGGGGATAGGGGTCTACACAGATACGCAGTATTTT.